This entry lists 23 T cell receptor beta chains sequenced from one sample in a study of T-cell memory formation after mild COVID-19. A single record per CDR3 protein comes from TCRdb applying MiXCR to the 5' RACE reads. The sample comprises approximately 290,000 distinct CDR3 sequences, roughly a fifth of which are singletons, and under 25% rests with the top ten. Material for sequencing was PBMCs or a T cell subset sorted from them (not recorded which). All receptors come from a young man who had mild COVID-19 (a few samples of this study predate the infection). Cell type and time point are not known.

This clonotype was counted between two and nine times. The rearrangement uses TRBV11-3 and TRBJ2-5; TRBD1 matches at 8 bases. This CDR3 spans 13 amino acids. The germline V gene encodes CDR1 SGHNT and CDR2 YENEEA. The J segment lost 4 bases and the V segment lost 5 bases, leaving 3 bases of the junction unmatched. The CDR3 region is CASSRTGRETQYF. CDR3 nucleotides: TGTGCCAGCAGCCGGACAGGGAGAGAGACCCAGTACTTC.

This clonotype was found a few times. V gene TRBV12-3 or TRBV12-4 combines with J gene TRBJ1-1; 10 bases are shared with TRBD1. This CDR3 is 14 amino acids long. Trimming removed 6 bases from V and 5 bases from J; junction bases left unmatched: 6. DNA for the CDR3: TGTGCCAGCAGCAAGACAGGGGGCGGGACTGAAGCTTTCTTT. Translated: CASSKTGGGTEAFF.

J is TRBJ1-2 and V is TRBV5-1, with 8 bases matching TRBD1. The CDR3 is made up of 17 amino acids. Germline trimming cut 4 bases from V and 8 bases from J; bases unmatched to any gene: 19. Germline-derived CDR1 and CDR2 are SGHRS and YFSETQ. This CDR3 reads CASSQHIGTGGSLGYTF. The CDR3 region has the DNA TGCGCCAGCAGCCAACACATAGGGACAGGAGGATCCCTAGGCTACACCTTC. Variable domain in full (rest from reference TRBV5-1 and TRBJ1-2): KAGVTQTPRYLIKTRGQQVTLSCSPISGHRSVSWYQQTPGQGLQFLFEYFSETQRNKGNFPGRFSGRQFSNSRSEMNVSTLELGDSALYLCASSQHIGTGGSLGYTFGSGTRLTVV.

V usage is TRBV19 and J usage is TRBJ2-2, with TRBD1 matching 11 bases. This CDR3 spans 17 amino acids. Losses at the gene ends were 6 bases for V and 6 bases for J; bases not matched to a gene: 12. Germline V gives CDR1 LNHDA, CDR2 SQIVND (reference sequence). CDR3 protein: CASRIRDRGFSAGELFF. The CDR3 DNA is TGTGCCAGTAGGATCCGGGACAGGGGGTTCTCCGCCGGGGAGCTGTTTTTT.

This sequence joins TRBV4-3 and TRBJ1-4, with D possibly being TRBD1 (5 bases). The CDR3 totals 15 residues. The germline V and J ends were trimmed by 0 bases and 7 bases, with 12 bases remaining between them. Germline-derived CDR1 and CDR2 are LGHNA and YSLEER. DNA of the CDR3: TGCGCCAGCAGCCAAGATAGGGGACGAGGTGAAAAACTGTTTTTT. Its translation is CASSQDRGRGEKLFF.

This clonotype was observed a single time. V and J are TRBV12-3 or TRBV12-4 and TRBJ1-5; 9 bases match TRBD1. The CDR3 spans 12 residues. V lost 10 bases to trimming and J lost 6 bases; unmatched junction nucleotides: 4. Written as DNA, the CDR3 is TGTGCCACAAAACAGGGGGCTCAGCCCCAGCATTTT. Translation: CATKQGAQPQHF.

This clonotype was seen a handful of times. CDR3 in DNA: TGTGCCAGCAACCTAGGGGTCACAGATACGCAGTATTTT. It specifies CASNLGVTDTQYF. The rearrangement uses TRBV2 and TRBJ2-3; D perhaps matches TRBD1 (5 bases). Germline V gene lookup returns CDR1 SNHLY and CDR2 FYNNEI. The CDR3 has 13 amino acids. V lost 7 bases to trimming and J lost 2 bases, with 10 bases between them.

The rearrangement joins TRBV5-6 to TRBJ1-5; 8 positions match TRBD1. The CDR3 has 15 residues. Per germline, CDR1 SGHDT and CDR2 YYEEEE. The ends lost 3 bases at V and 4 bases at J; junction bases unmatched: 6. CDR3 sequence (DNA): TGTGCCAGCAGCTCGGACAGGGATGGTAATCAGCCCCAGCATTTT. Protein product: CASSSDRDGNQPQHF.

This clonotype was recorded a few times. The rearrangement uses TRBV29-1 and TRBJ2-3, with D tentatively TRBD2 (6 bases). This CDR3 comprises 14 residues. The germline V gene has CDR1 SQVTM and CDR2 ANQGSEA. Trimming removed 4 bases at V and 3 bases at J, with 14 bases between. Written as DNA, the CDR3 is TGCAGCGTTGTTGGGGGGAGTGGAACAGATACGCAGTATTTT. As protein: CSVVGGSGTDTQYF.

This clonotype was counted only a few times. The rearrangement joins TRBV12-5 to TRBJ1-1; weak D call: TRBD1 (6 bases). Germline lookup yields CDR1 LGHNT and CDR2 FRNRAP. This CDR3 contains 13 residues. Trimming cost V 2 bases and J 10 bases, with 14 bases left between them. CDR3: CASGLTQGSRAFF. DNA for the CDR3: TGTGCTAGTGGTTTGACCCAGGGGAGTCGAGCTTTCTTT. Looking up the rest from reference TRBV12-5 and TRBJ1-1 gives the full variable domain: DARVTQTPRHKVTEMGQEVTMRCQPILGHNTVFWYRQTMMQGLELLAYFRNRAPLDDSGMPKDRFSAEMPDATLATLKIQPSEPRDSAVYFCASGLTQGSRAFFGQGTRLTVV.

V gene TRBV27 combines with J gene TRBJ2-1; a possible D gene is TRBD2 (5 bases). Germline CDR1 and CDR2: MNHEY and SMNVEV (reference sequence). V was clipped by 6 bases and J by 3 bases, with 15 bases between them. The length of the CDR3 is 15 residues. In DNA form, the CDR3 reads TGTGCCAGCAGATCGGGTAGGGAGTTCTACAATGAGCAGTTCTTC. Its translation is CASRSGREFYNEQFF.

This clonotype has more than one count but fewer than ten. V usage is TRBV12-3 or TRBV12-4 and J usage is TRBJ2-7; possible D gene TRBD2, 5 bases. Trimming cost V 0 bases and J 0 bases, with 9 bases left between them. This CDR3 is 15 amino acids long. The CDR3 is CASSLAPGVSYEQYF. The CDR3 DNA reads TGTGCCAGCAGTTTAGCGCCCGGGGTCTCCTACGAGCAGTACTTC.

In this sample, this clonotype turned up a few times. V usage is TRBV15 and J usage is TRBJ1-5; a possible D gene is TRBD1 (6 bases). V was clipped by 1 base and J by 2 bases, with 27 bases between them. CDR1 is LNHNV, CDR2 YYDKDF, per germline (reference sequence). This CDR3 has 21 residues. CDR3 protein: CATSRAALGRQGQRGNQPQHF. In DNA, the CDR3 is TGTGCCACCAGCAGAGCGGCCTTAGGACGGCAGGGGCAGCGGGGCAATCAGCCCCAGCATTTT.

This clonotype turned up a few times. The chain links TRBV12-3 or TRBV12-4 to TRBJ1-3; maybe TRBD1 (6 bases). V was shortened by 5 bases and J by 0 bases, with 14 bases between the two germline ends. The CDR3 runs 16 residues. The CDR3 region is CASSPRGLSSGNTIYF. The DNA for the CDR3 is TGTGCCAGCAGTCCTAGGGGGTTGAGCTCTGGAAACACCATATATTTT.

The CDR3 nucleotides are TGTGCCAGCAGCCATCGGGTTAGCAATCAGCCCCAGCATTTT. Translating it yields CASSHRVSNQPQHF. This chain connects TRBV3-1 to TRBJ1-5; no clear D. This CDR3 has 14 residues. Germline CDR1 is LGHDT and CDR2 is YNNKEL (reference sequence). Trimming removed 3 bases from V and 0 bases from J, with 6 bases in between.

In its sample, this clonotype was seen a few times. J is TRBJ2-1 and V is TRBV2, with D maybe TRBD1 (5 bases). The ends were cut back, 3 bases at V and 4 bases at J, with 7 bases in the middle. The CDR3 covers 13 residues. The germline V gene encodes CDR1 SNHLY and CDR2 FYNNEI. CDR3 region: CASSDRAYNEQFF. The CDR3 coding sequence is TGTGCCAGCAGTGACAGGGCGTACAATGAGCAGTTCTTC. Combining the CDR3 with reference TRBV2 and TRBJ2-1 gives the whole variable domain EPEVTQTPSHQVTQMGQEVILRCVPISNHLYFYWYRQILGQKVEFLVSFYNNEISEKSEIFDDQFSVERPDGSNFTLKIRSTKLEDSAMYFCASSDRAYNEQFFGPGTRLTVL.

J is TRBJ2-3 and V is TRBV7-9; D unresolved. Trimming stripped 3 bases from V and 8 bases from J, with 9 bases between. Germline CDR1 SEHNR, CDR2 FQNEAQ (reference sequence). CDR3 size: 12 residues. The CDR3 nucleotides read TGTGCCAGCAGCTTTTTATTGGCTACGCAGTATTTT. Translating it yields CASSFLLATQYF.

This clonotype appeared once. The chain recombines TRBV5-5 with TRBJ2-5; D is undetermined. The V and J ends lost 2 bases and 4 bases respectively, with 15 bases between them. Germline V gene lookup returns CDR1 SGHKS and CDR2 YYEKEE (reference sequence). This CDR3 has 15 residues. This CDR3 is CASSFPEPLVETQYF. The CDR3 bases are TGTGCCAGCAGCTTTCCCGAGCCTCTTGTAGAGACCCAGTACTTC.

This chain uses TRBV6-5 with TRBJ2-5, with TRBD1 matching over 8 bases. V lost 0 bases to trimming and J lost 5 bases; unmatched junction nucleotides: 5. The CDR3 extends over 15 amino acids. Germline V gene data show CDR1 as MNHEY and CDR2 as SVGAGI. CDR3 bases: TGTGCCAGCAGTTACTCCCGGACAGGGTGGGAGACCCAGTACTTC. This encodes CASSYSRTGWETQYF.

This chain links TRBV13 with TRBJ2-6, with D unclear. Trimming pared 4 bases from V and 0 bases from J, leaving 7 bases between. The CDR3 loop spans 15 amino acids. The V gene's germline CDR1 is PRHDT and CDR2 FYEKMQ (reference sequence). CDR3 protein: CASSSVGSGANVLTF. The DNA for the CDR3 is TGTGCCAGCAGCTCCGTGGGCTCTGGGGCCAACGTCCTGACTTTC.

This clonotype was counted a few times. The chain joins TRBV4-3 to TRBJ1-1, with a weak D call TRBD1 (5 bases). Germline CDR1 reads LGHNA; CDR2 reads YSLEER. CDR3 length: 15 amino acids. V dropped 0 bases and J dropped 11 bases, with 19 bases sitting between them. The CDR3 DNA is TGCGCCAGCAGCCAAGAGAGTTGGGGGATGCTAAGGGCTTTCTTT. Translation: CASSQESWGMLRAFF.

The table lists this clonotype with a few counts. The chain is built from TRBV7-9 and TRBJ2-3; 7 bases agree with TRBD2. V shed 2 bases, J shed 2 bases, and the junction held 4 bases outside the gene matches. The CDR3 length is 15 residues. Germline V CDR1 and CDR2: SEHNR, FQNEAQ (reference sequence). In DNA, the CDR3 is TGTGCCAGCAGCTTATACGGGGGGAACACAGATACGCAGTATTTT. Residues: CASSLYGGNTDTQYF.

This clonotype was observed a few times. This chain connects TRBV12-3 or TRBV12-4 to TRBJ1-1; possible D gene TRBD1, 5 bases. V lost 0 bases, J lost 11 bases, and 16 bases lay in between. CDR3 size: 14 residues. CDR3 DNA: TGTGCCAGCAGTTTAGCGGGGACTCCAACAGACGCTTTCTTT. Encoded protein: CASSLAGTPTDAFF.